This T cell receptor beta chain was observed in a study of cytomegalovirus exposure and HLA in healthy donors. Trimming removed 4 bases at V and 8 bases at J, with 15 bases between. The germline CDR1 and CDR2 sequences are SGDLS and YYNGEE. The CDR3 consists of 13 residues. Sequencing was performed with immunoSEQ multiplex PCR; in TCRdb, only in-frame clones are kept and a portion is missing. The sample lists 120,000 or so clones, about 91% occurring once. This chain links TRBV9 with TRBJ1-2; D remains unclear. The clonotype comes from a woman younger than 30 in good health and CMV-seronegative. The sample was PBMCs. The CDR3 sequence: CASSPTLEGGYTF. For the CDR3, the DNA is TGTGCCAGCAGCCCCACCCTTGAGGGAGGCTACACCTTC.